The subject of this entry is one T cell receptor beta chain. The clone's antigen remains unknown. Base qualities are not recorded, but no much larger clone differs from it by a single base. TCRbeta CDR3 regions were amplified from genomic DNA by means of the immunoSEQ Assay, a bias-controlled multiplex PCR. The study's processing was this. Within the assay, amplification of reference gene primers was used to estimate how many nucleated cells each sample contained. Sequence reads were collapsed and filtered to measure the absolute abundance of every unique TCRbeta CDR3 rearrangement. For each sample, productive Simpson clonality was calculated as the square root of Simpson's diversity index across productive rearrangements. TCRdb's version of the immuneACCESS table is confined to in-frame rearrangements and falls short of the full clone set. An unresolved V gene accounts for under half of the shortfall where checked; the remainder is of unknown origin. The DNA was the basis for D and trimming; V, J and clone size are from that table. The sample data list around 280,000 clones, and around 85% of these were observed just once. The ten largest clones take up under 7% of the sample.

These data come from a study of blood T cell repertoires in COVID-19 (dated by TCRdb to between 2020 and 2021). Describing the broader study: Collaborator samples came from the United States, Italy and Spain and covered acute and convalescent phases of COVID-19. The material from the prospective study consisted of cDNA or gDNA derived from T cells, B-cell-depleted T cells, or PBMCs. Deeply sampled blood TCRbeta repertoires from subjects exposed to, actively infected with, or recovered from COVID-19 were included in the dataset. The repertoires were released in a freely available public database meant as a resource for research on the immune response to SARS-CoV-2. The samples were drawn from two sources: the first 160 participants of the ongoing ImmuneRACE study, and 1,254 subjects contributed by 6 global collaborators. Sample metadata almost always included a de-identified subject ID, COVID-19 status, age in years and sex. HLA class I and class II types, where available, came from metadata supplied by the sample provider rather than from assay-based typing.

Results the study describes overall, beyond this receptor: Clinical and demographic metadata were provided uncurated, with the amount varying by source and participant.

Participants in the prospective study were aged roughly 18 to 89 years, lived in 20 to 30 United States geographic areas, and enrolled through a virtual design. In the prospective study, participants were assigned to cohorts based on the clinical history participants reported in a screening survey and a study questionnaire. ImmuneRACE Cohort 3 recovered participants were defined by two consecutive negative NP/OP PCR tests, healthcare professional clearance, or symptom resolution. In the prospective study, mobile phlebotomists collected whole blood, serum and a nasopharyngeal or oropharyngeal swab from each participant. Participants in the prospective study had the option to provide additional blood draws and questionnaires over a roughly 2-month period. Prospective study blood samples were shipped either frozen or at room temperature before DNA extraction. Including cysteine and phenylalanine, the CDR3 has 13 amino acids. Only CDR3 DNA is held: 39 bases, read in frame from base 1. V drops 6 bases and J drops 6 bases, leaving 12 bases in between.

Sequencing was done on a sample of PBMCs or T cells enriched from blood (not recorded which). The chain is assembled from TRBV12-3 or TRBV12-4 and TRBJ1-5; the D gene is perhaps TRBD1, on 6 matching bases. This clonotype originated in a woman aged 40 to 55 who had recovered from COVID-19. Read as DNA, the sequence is TGTGCCAGCAGACAGGGATTGTCTCAGCCCCAGCATTTT. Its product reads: CASRQGLSQPQHF.